The 8 T cell receptor beta chains given below trace back to one sample, sequenced in a study of T cells in Graves' hyperthyroidism and ophthalmopathy. From RNA transcripts, TCR beta CDR3 regions were amplified. A set of HTBI primers served as the primers for a first-round RT-PCR of the TCR CDR3. TCRdb processed the multiplex PCR reads anew with MiXCR; each CDR3 protein has one entry. Of roughly 720,000 distinct CDR3 sequences in the sample, around 16% were seen once. The sample taken for sequencing was blood. The source of these receptors is a man aged 50 to 60 with Graves' hyperthyroidism.

This clonotype was detected ten times or more. This chain connects TRBV2 to TRBJ2-5; weak D call: TRBD2 (6 bases). V gave up 6 bases and J gave up 4 bases, with 12 bases separating them. This CDR3 spans 13 amino acids. The germline CDR1 and CDR2 sequences are SNHLY and FYNNEI. The DNA of the CDR3 is TGTGCCAGCAGCCGGGAGACTAGAGAGACCCAGTACTTC. Residues: CASSRETRETQYF.

This clonotype was observed many times. The chain employs TRBV28 and TRBJ2-3; 8 nucleotides match TRBD2. The germline gives CDR1 MDHEN, CDR2 SYDVKM. This CDR3 spans 15 amino acids. The ends lost 5 bases at V and 0 bases at J; junction bases unmatched: 4. The CDR3 sequence: CASSPSGSSTDTQYF. Here the CDR3 DNA reads TGTGCCAGCAGTCCGAGCGGGAGTAGCACAGATACGCAGTATTTT.

The sample holds a few counts of this clonotype. The CDR3 DNA is TGTGCCTGGAGGCGGACTAGCGGGGTTACTTACGAGCAGTACTTC. Protein sequence: CAWRRTSGVTYEQYF. The genes are TRBV30 and TRBJ2-7, with TRBD2 matching 12 bases. CDR1 and CDR2 (germline): GTSNPN, SVGIG (reference sequence). Trimming took 3 bases from V and 4 from J; bases not matched to a gene: 7. The length of the CDR3 is 15 residues.

This clonotype was seen repeatedly, ten times or more. The chain joins TRBV28 to TRBJ2-1, with 9 bases lining up with TRBD2. The V gene end was trimmed by 3 bases and the J gene end by 4 bases; junction bases not matched to a gene: 10. The germline V gene has CDR1 MDHEN and CDR2 SYDVKM. The CDR3 totals 17 residues. For the CDR3, the DNA is TGTGCCAGCAGTTTTTCCCTACTAGCGGGTCAATACAATGAGCAGTTCTTC. Its protein product is CASSFSLLAGQYNEQFF.

This clonotype was counted many times. V gene TRBV27 combines with J gene TRBJ1-5, with 8 bases lining up with TRBD1. CDR1 and CDR2 (germline): MNHEY, SMNVEV (reference sequence). V shed 6 bases and J 6 bases; nucleotides not matched to a gene: 7. CDR3 size: 14 residues. CDR3 sequence (DNA): TGTGCCAGCAGCAGCGGACAGGGCGGTCAGCCCCAGCATTTT. Amino acids: CASSSGQGGQPQHF.

A few counts support this clonotype. This chain connects TRBV9 to TRBJ2-2; 7 positions agree with TRBD2. Germline values: CDR1 SGDLS, CDR2 YYNGEE. The CDR3 sequence is 17 residues long. J was trimmed by 2 bases and V by 0 bases; bases with no gene match: 7. CDR3 protein: CASSVGGGGRNTGELFF. Here the CDR3 DNA reads TGTGCCAGCAGCGTAGGGGGTGGCGGGAGAAACACCGGGGAGCTGTTTTTT. Complete variable domain (other parts from reference TRBV9 and TRBJ2-2): DSGVTQTPKHLITATGQRVTLRCSPRSGDLSVYWYQQSLDQGLQFLIQYYNGEERAKGNILERFSAQQFPDLHSELNLSSLELGDSALYFCASSVGGGGRNTGELFFGEGSRLTVL.

This clonotype was counted between two and nine times. The gene calls are TRBV19 and TRBJ2-4; a weak D match, TRBD2 (6 bases). CDR3 size: 16 residues. Between the trimmed V and J ends, which lost 4 bases and 6 bases, there was a span of 19 bases. Germline assignment: CDR1 LNHDA and CDR2 SQIVND (reference sequence). In DNA form, the CDR3 reads TGTGCCAGTAGTAGGGGGGACTTTTCGGATGGAAACATTCAGTACTTC. Translation gives CASSRGDFSDGNIQYF.

This clonotype has ten or more counts. This chain joins TRBV5-1 and TRBJ2-4; 9 bases align to TRBD2. The V segment lost 4 bases and the J segment 8 bases; nucleotides outside the gene matches: 7. The germline V gene encodes CDR1 SGHRS and CDR2 YFSETQ. The CDR3 is made up of 14 amino acids. The CDR3 DNA sequence: TGCGCCAGCAGCGATAGCGGGAGTGGTGACATTCAGTACTTC. Translated: CASSDSGSGDIQYF.